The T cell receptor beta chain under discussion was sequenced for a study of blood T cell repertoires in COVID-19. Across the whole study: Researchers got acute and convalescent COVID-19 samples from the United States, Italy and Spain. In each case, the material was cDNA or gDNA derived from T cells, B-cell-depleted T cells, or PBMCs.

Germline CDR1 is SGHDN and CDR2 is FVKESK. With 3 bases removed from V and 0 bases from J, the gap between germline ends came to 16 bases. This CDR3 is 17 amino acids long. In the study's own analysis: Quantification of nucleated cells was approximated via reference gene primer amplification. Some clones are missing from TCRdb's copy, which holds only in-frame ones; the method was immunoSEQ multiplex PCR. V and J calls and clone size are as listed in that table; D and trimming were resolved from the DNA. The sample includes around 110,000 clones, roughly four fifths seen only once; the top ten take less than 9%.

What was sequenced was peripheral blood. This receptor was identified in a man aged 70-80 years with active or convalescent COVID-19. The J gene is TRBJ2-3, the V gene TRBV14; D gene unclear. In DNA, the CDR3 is TGTGCCAGCAGCCACGTTTTTTCCGGGTCAAGCACAGATACGCAGTATTTT. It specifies CASSHVFSGSSTDTQYF.